Listed here are 12 T cell receptor beta chains from one sample, sequenced in a study of control samples from healthy donors and cancer patients. Produced via immunoSEQ multiplex PCR; TCRdb's table is partial and in-frame only. The data hold about 120,000 clones, with 88% observed a single time. The sample comprised blood. The receptors derive from a man in his forties in good health.

This chain links TRBV19 with TRBJ1-5, with TRBD1 matching 11 bases. The V and J ends lost 4 bases and 0 bases, in that order; junction bases with no gene match: 8. The CDR3 covers 18 residues. Germline V CDR1 and CDR2: LNHDA, SQIVND (reference sequence). In nucleotides, the CDR3 is TGTGCCAGTAGTAAACCGGGACAGGGGGGTTATAGCAATCAGCCCCAGCATTTT. Translated, it gives CASSKPGQGGYSNQPQHF.

The rearrangement links TRBV9 to TRBJ1-1, with a tentative D call TRBD1 (5 bases). Germline V gene data show CDR1 as SGDLS and CDR2 as YYNGEE. The CDR3 length is 16 residues. The ends were cut back, 0 bases at V and 1 base at J, with 13 bases in the middle. CDR3 sequence (DNA): TGTGCCAGCAGCGTAGCCGAGACAGTAAGGAACACTGAAGCTTTCTTT. It yields the protein CASSVAETVRNTEAFF. The whole variable domain, filled in from reference TRBV9 and TRBJ1-1, reads DSGVTQTPKHLITATGQRVTLRCSPRSGDLSVYWYQQSLDQGLQFLIQYYNGEERAKGNILERFSAQQFPDLHSELNLSSLELGDSALYFCASSVAETVRNTEAFFGQGTRLTVV.

The rearrangement joins TRBV5-1 to TRBJ2-7; the match to TRBD2 covers 7 bases. Germline V gene data show CDR1 as SGHRS and CDR2 as YFSETQ. The CDR3 consists of 17 residues. Unmatched junction bases numbered 10, after V lost 1 base and J lost 0 bases. CDR3 nucleotides: TGCGCCAGCAGCTTGTTTGGCTCCGGGACTAACTCCTACGAGCAGTACTTC. Amino acid sequence: CASSLFGSGTNSYEQYF.

The rearrangement joins TRBV24-1 to TRBJ1-5; no definite D call. The CDR3 covers 12 residues. CDR1 KGHDR and CDR2 SFDVKD come from the germline V gene. The V end lost 2 bases, the J end lost 10 bases, and 8 bases lay between the germline ends. The CDR3 sequence: CATSDSGFPQHF. The CDR3 nucleotides read TGTGCCACCAGTGATTCCGGGTTTCCCCAGCATTTT.

The chain links TRBV9 to TRBJ2-1; 9 nucleotides line up with TRBD2. Germline assignment: CDR1 SGDLS and CDR2 YYNGEE. This CDR3 is built from 15 residues. J was trimmed by 6 bases and V by 0 bases; bases with no gene match: 4. CDR3: CASSVVGGGANEQFF. The CDR3, as DNA: TGTGCCAGCAGCGTAGTTGGCGGGGGGGCCAATGAGCAGTTCTTC.

The chain has TRBV7-2 and TRBJ1-5; D perhaps matches TRBD1 (6 bases). The germline V and J ends were trimmed by 4 bases and 1 base, with 11 bases remaining between them. The CDR3 is 15 residues long. Looked up from germline, CDR1 is SGHTA and CDR2 is FQGNSA. The CDR3 region has the DNA TGTGCCAGCAGCTCGCAGGGGATCAGCAATCAGCCCCAGCATTTT. It translates to CASSSQGISNQPQHF.

The rearrangement uses TRBV5-1 and TRBJ1-4, with unresolved D. CDR1 is SGHRS and CDR2 is YFSETQ in the germline V gene. With 4 bases removed from V and 6 bases from J, the gap between germline ends came to 10 bases. The CDR3 consists of 13 residues. CDR3 in amino acids: CASSSHLDEKLFF. Here the CDR3 DNA reads TGCGCCAGCAGCAGTCACCTGGATGAAAAACTGTTTTTT.

This chain joins TRBV5-1 and TRBJ1-1; 9 bases align to TRBD1. Losses at the gene ends were 4 bases for V and 7 bases for J; bases not matched to a gene: 17. The CDR3 contains 17 residues. CDR1 is SGHRS, CDR2 YFSETQ, per germline. As DNA, the CDR3 is TGCGCCAGCAGCCTTATCCTCGGCAGGGACAGGGTTGGTGAAGCTTTCTTT. As protein: CASSLILGRDRVGEAFF. Full variable domain (missing parts from reference TRBV5-1 and TRBJ1-1): KAGVTQTPRYLIKTRGQQVTLSCSPISGHRSVSWYQQTPGQGLQFLFEYFSETQRNKGNFPGRFSGRQFSNSRSEMNVSTLELGDSALYLCASSLILGRDRVGEAFFGQGTRLTVV.

CDR3 region: CASSRRQGDEKLFF. CDR3 in DNA: TGTGCCAGCAGCCGCCGACAGGGGGATGAAAAACTGTTTTTT. J is TRBJ1-4 and V is TRBV3-1 (or the pseudogene TRBV3-2); 9 bases map to TRBD1. The CDR3 runs to 14 residues. The germline V gene encodes CDR1 LGHDT and CDR2 YNNKEL (reference sequence). Trimming cost V 4 bases and J 6 bases; bases outside gene matches: 3.

This rearrangement joins TRBV7-2 to TRBJ1-1, with D possibly TRBD1 on 6 matching bases. V dropped 2 bases and J dropped 1 base, with 11 bases sitting between them. Germline-derived CDR1 and CDR2 are SGHTA and FQGNSA. The CDR3 totals 15 residues. The CDR3 protein is CASSLTPGQNTEAFF. The CDR3 DNA sequence: TGTGCCAGCAGCTTAACGCCGGGACAGAACACTGAAGCTTTCTTT.

The V and J genes are TRBV5-6 and TRBJ2-7; TRBD2 might be the D (5 bases). Germline CDR1 is SGHDT and CDR2 is YYEEEE. With 1 base removed from V and 9 bases from J, the gap between germline ends came to 23 bases. The CDR3 is made up of 16 amino acids. CDR3 in DNA: TGTGCCAGCAGCTTGAACGGGGTCCTGGGATCTGCTTGGCAGTACTTC. Its translation is CASSLNGVLGSAWQYF.

The CDR3 nucleotides are TGTGCCAGCACCGAAGAGGCAGGGTACGAGACCCAGTACTTC. As protein: CASTEEAGYETQYF. J is TRBJ2-5 and V is TRBV2; perhaps TRBD1 as D (5 bases). Trimming shortened V by 7 bases and J by 5 bases, and 17 bases separated the two germline ends. Germline V gene data show CDR1 as SNHLY and CDR2 as FYNNEI. The CDR3 is 14 residues long. The full variable domain, its missing parts supplied by reference TRBV2 and TRBJ2-5, is EPEVTQTPSHQVTQMGQEVILRCVPISNHLYFYWYRQILGQKVEFLVSFYNNEISEKSEIFDDQFSVERPDGSNFTLKIRSTKLEDSAMYFCASTEEAGYETQYFGPGTRLLVL.